This T cell receptor (beta chain) was obtained from a study of blood T cell repertoires in COVID-19. About the research overall: Donors of Cohort 3 who recovered were those that had two negative PCRs, clearance, or symptom resolution. The cDNA or gDNA used as material had been derived from T cells, B-cell-depleted T cells, or PBMCs.

How the authors handled the data: Quantification of nucleated cells was approximated via reference gene primer amplification. The protocol was immunoSEQ multiplex PCR, while the TCRdb copy is restricted to in-frame clones and leaves out a portion. V, J and clone size reflect that table, while D and trimming were determined from the DNA. In the table there are under 300,000 clones, about 88% of which are singletons. The V and J ends lost 5 bases and 4 bases respectively, with 12 bases between them. The CDR3 spans 14 residues. CDR1 is MDHEN and CDR2 is SYDVKM in the germline V gene. Participant ages covered roughly 18 to 89 years across 20 to 25 US areas.

This chain joins TRBV28 and TRBJ2-1; perhaps TRBD1 as D (6 bases). This sequence originates from a woman in her fifties or sixties in a cohort exposed to, infected with or recovered from COVID-19 (not recorded which). The sequenced sample was PBMCs or T cells enriched from blood (not recorded which). This chain's CDR3 is CASSRGDKYNEQFF. The DNA for the CDR3 is TGTGCCAGCAGTAGAGGGGACAAATACAATGAGCAGTTCTTC.